The following is a TCR beta chain sequence with its context. This clonotype showed up just a few times. No cognate antigen has been identified for it. Within one base of it there is no much larger clone, and no base qualities were kept. Instrument on record: Illumina HiSeq 2500. TCR beta libraries were prepared by quantitative 5'-RACE with molecular barcodes. The authors' pipeline ran thus. A new computational method based on a probabilistic model of VDJ rearrangement was used to identify disease-linked TCR variants. The raw public reads went through TCRdb reprocessing: fastp at Q25, MiXCR clone calling, in-frame beta chains kept. Rows are unified per CDR3 protein, each entry keeping the most common DNA and genes. These V and J calls rely on TCRdb rather than the paper's analysis. Present in this sample are fewer than 500,000 distinct CDR3 sequences, roughly 25% of which were seen just once. About 0.9% of the sample is taken by the ten largest.

Via the germline V gene (reference sequence), CDR1 is LGHDT and CDR2 YNNKEL. V is pared back by 5 bases and J by 4 bases, with 11 bases lying between the germline termini. The CDR3 measures 14 amino acids from cysteine to phenylalanine. The only DNA kept is the CDR3, 42 bases in frame from the first base. These data belong to a study of CD8 T cells in ankylosing spondylitis (dated by TCRdb to 2017 to 2019). At the level of the whole study: The study set out to find disease-linked TCR variants by profiling T cell receptor beta repertoires in ankylosing spondylitis patients and healthy donors. In total, the full study cohort was made up of about 110 healthy donors and 25 to 30 ankylosing spondylitis patients. Samples of peripheral blood were taken, and for ankylosing spondylitis patients, synovial fluid was collected as well. What the authors observed across the whole study: A TCR beta motif made up of several highly homologous amino acid variants appeared to be characteristic of blood from ankylosing spondylitis patients. In peripheral blood, the disease-linked clones were found at relatively low frequencies and had a CD8+ phenotype. According to the report, matched synovial fluid samples from ankylosing spondylitis patients were significantly enriched for the disease-linked clones. Some TCR beta motif variants had previously been reported in synovial fluid and blood of reactive arthritis patients, which suggested common disease-initiation mechanisms.

This chain is built from TRBV3-1 and TRBJ2-2; the D gene is perhaps TRBD2, from 6 matching bases. Specimen: blood, either unsorted or a sorted T cell fraction (not recorded which). This clonotype was obtained from a male donor with ankylosing spondylitis. The CDR3 loop reads CASSFGTSTGELFF. The base sequence is TGTGCCAGCAGCTTTGGGACTTCCACCGGGGAGCTGTTTTTT.